The 11 T cell receptor beta chains below come from one sample, sequenced in a study of T cells in Graves' hyperthyroidism and ophthalmopathy. What was amplified from RNA transcripts were TCR beta CDR3 regions. HTBI primers were the set used in a first-round RT-PCR of the TCR CDR3. TCRdb ran MiXCR on the multiplex PCR reads and lists one entry per CDR3 protein. The profile shows hundreds of thousands of distinct CDR3 sequences, roughly 14% of them singletons. The specimen was blood. These receptors came from a woman between 18 and 30 years old with Graves' hyperthyroidism.

This clonotype was recorded at least ten times. This chain uses TRBV15 with TRBJ1-5; 7 bases map to TRBD1. Germline CDR1 LNHNV, CDR2 YYDKDF (reference sequence). Trimming cost V 0 bases and J 4 bases; bases outside gene matches: 6. The CDR3 has 16 amino acids. The chain's CDR3 is CATSRDRTGSNQPQHF. The CDR3 bases are TGTGCCACCAGCAGAGATCGGACAGGATCTAATCAGCCCCAGCATTTT.

J is TRBJ2-2 and V is TRBV7-3, with D hard to call. The CDR3 length is 16 residues. The V gene lost 1 base and the J gene lost 4 bases, with 13 bases spanning the gap. Per the germline V gene, CDR1 is SGHTA and CDR2 is FQGTGA. CDR3 region: CASSLSSGMGTGELFF. CDR3 bases: TGTGCCAGCAGCTTAAGTTCTGGGATGGGCACCGGGGAGCTGTTTTTT.

The chain links TRBV9 to TRBJ2-2; the D gene is possibly TRBD1 (5 bases). Looked up from germline, CDR1 is SGDLS and CDR2 is YYNGEE. V gave up 0 bases and J gave up 4 bases, with 7 bases separating them. This CDR3 region has 14 residues. The DNA of the CDR3 is TGTGCCAGCAGCGTAGTTCAGGGCACCGGGGAGCTGTTTTTT. This gives the protein CASSVVQGTGELFF.

Ten or more counts support this clonotype. The chain recombines TRBV28 with TRBJ2-5; D is perhaps TRBD2 (7 bases). This CDR3 spans 15 amino acids. V gave up 6 bases and J gave up 5 bases, with 19 bases separating them. The germline CDR1 and CDR2 sequences are MDHEN and SYDVKM. CDR3 loop: CASSAWAEGGETQYF. The CDR3 DNA reads as TGTGCCAGCAGCGCGTGGGCGGAGGGGGGGGAGACCCAGTACTTC.

This clonotype came up many times. CDR3 region: CAISEGGEANTGELFF. The CDR3 DNA is TGTGCCATCAGTGAGGGAGGGGAAGCGAACACCGGGGAGCTGTTTTTT. The V gene is TRBV10-3, the J gene TRBJ2-2, with a possible D match to TRBD2 (6 bases). CDR1 ENHRY and CDR2 SYGVKD come from the germline V gene. The CDR3 is 16 amino acids. V was clipped by 2 bases and J by 0 bases, with 10 bases between them.

The chain joins TRBV27 to TRBJ2-7; the match to TRBD2 covers 10 bases. The junction had 7 bases not matched to a gene; V was cut back by 6 bases and J by 2 bases. The CDR3 loop spans 15 amino acids. Germline lookup yields CDR1 MNHEY and CDR2 SMNVEV (reference sequence). The CDR3 reads CASRASGSFAYEQYF. The DNA for the CDR3 is TGTGCCAGCAGGGCTAGCGGGAGTTTCGCCTACGAGCAGTACTTC.

This clonotype was seen many times. The CDR3: CASLGGAKETQYF. CDR3 nucleotides: TGTGCCAGCCTGGGGGGCGCGAAAGAGACCCAGTACTTC. The V call is TRBV3-1, the J call TRBJ2-5; TRBD1 or TRBD2 may be the D gene (6 bases each). V was cut by 8 bases and J by 3 bases, with 13 bases left in between. CDR1 LGHDT and CDR2 YNNKEL come from the germline V gene (reference sequence). CDR3 length: 13 residues.

This clonotype was detected ten times or more. This chain uses TRBV20-1 with TRBJ1-2; the match to TRBD1 covers 8 bases. V lost 6 bases to trimming and J lost 8 bases; unmatched junction nucleotides: 8. Germline CDR1 reads DFQATT; CDR2 reads SNEGSKA (reference sequence). CDR3 length: 12 residues. This CDR3 is CSADRVRGGYTF. The CDR3 coding sequence is TGCAGTGCGGACAGGGTCCGAGGGGGCTACACCTTC.

This clonotype was counted between two and nine times. The J gene is TRBJ2-3, the V gene TRBV12-3 or TRBV12-4; D is uncertain. This CDR3 has 14 residues. Trimming removed 2 bases at V and 6 bases at J, with 12 bases between. The CDR3 loop is CASSLRPFVDTQYF. The CDR3 bases are TGTGCCAGCAGTTTAAGGCCCTTTGTGGATACGCAGTATTTT.

The rearrangement links TRBV4-1 to TRBJ1-2; possible D gene TRBD1, 5 bases. CDR1 and CDR2 (germline): MGHRA, YSYEKL. The CDR3 length is 14 residues. V shed 8 bases and J shed 8 bases, with 21 bases lying between them. CDR3 nucleotides: TGCGCCAGCCTACCCACGGGCAGGGCTTTCGGCTACACCTTC. Translating gives CASLPTGRAFGYTF.

The gene calls are TRBV7-2 and TRBJ2-5; tentative D call: TRBD2 (7 bases). V lost 2 bases and J 10 bases, leaving 17 bases between the germline ends. The CDR3 spans 14 residues. CDR1 is SGHTA and CDR2 is FQGNSA in the germline V gene. DNA of the CDR3: TGTGCCAGCAGCTTAAAACGGGGGGCCGCCGGCCAGTACTTC. It yields the protein CASSLKRGAAGQYF.